The clone carrying this T cell receptor beta chain has just a few counts. Its matching antigen is unknown. This entry belongs to a study of cytomegalovirus exposure and HLA in healthy donors. 60 Vbeta and 13 Jbeta primers were used in PCR. TCRdb's table, derived via immunoSEQ multiplex PCR, lists solely in-frame clones and lacks some. The sample lists 100,000 to 150,000 clones, about 8.5% occurring once. This CDR3 is 13 amino acids long. The V end was cut by 0 bases, the J end by 4 bases, with 7 bases between. CDR1 is MNHEY, CDR2 SMNVEV, per germline (reference sequence). Study-level results: Among the CMV-associated chains, a few were confirmed in vitro as specific for CMV antigens. Immune exposure data for these donors was limited to CMV serostatus. Several of the most significant clusters appeared linked to common viral pathogens, based on a later analysis.

This rearrangement joins TRBV27 to TRBJ2-7; D not certain. This receptor was identified in a man aged 40-49 years in good health and CMV-seronegative. The source material was PBMCs. CDR3 DNA: TGTGCCAGCAGTTTATCGCAGAATTACGAGCAGTACTTC. This gives the protein CASSLSQNYEQYF.